This T cell receptor beta chain derives from a study of blood T cell repertoires in COVID-19. Study-level information: COVID-19 samples from acute and convalescent phases originated in the United States, Italy and Spain. Nucleic acid was either cDNA or gDNA, and it came from T cells, B-cell-depleted T cells, or PBMCs.

Original analysis: Estimation of nucleated cell counts was performed using reference gene primer amplification. The data were produced by immunoSEQ multiplex PCR, yet TCRdb's version contains in-frame clones alone and is incomplete. V, J and clone size were drawn from that table, and D and trimming were deduced from the DNA. Here the sample spans 84,000 or so clones, roughly 92% being singletons. With 4 bases removed from V and 1 base from J, the gap between germline ends came to 4 bases. This CDR3 has 11 amino acids. CDR1 and CDR2 from the germline V gene are GTSNPN and SVGIG (reference sequence). The clonotype comes from a woman in her sixties with active COVID-19. The specimen sequenced was peripheral blood. V is TRBV30 and J is TRBJ1-1, with D unresolved. The CDR3 reads CAWNRNTEAFF. CDR3 bases: TGTGCCTGGAACAGGAACACTGAAGCTTTCTTT.